The next 3 T cell receptor beta chains were all read from a single sample in a study of blood T cell repertoires in COVID-19. Produced via immunoSEQ multiplex PCR; TCRdb's table is partial and in-frame only. Of around 170,000 clones listed, roughly 84% are singletons. The sequencing sample was made of peripheral blood. These receptors were obtained from a man aged 50-60 years with active or convalescent COVID-19.

This clone came up once. The chain is built from TRBV28 and TRBJ2-6; D unresolved. V shed 3 bases and J shed 2 bases, with 8 bases lying between them. The CDR3 sequence is 15 residues long. Per germline, CDR1 MDHEN and CDR2 SYDVKM. The CDR3 sequence: CASSLGQAGANVLTF. CDR3 bases: TGTGCCAGCAGTTTGGGTCAGGCTGGGGCCAACGTCCTGACTTTC.

The chain recombines TRBV10-3 with TRBJ1-2; 9 bases are a match to TRBD1. CDR1 and CDR2 (germline): ENHRY, SYGVKD. J was trimmed by 8 bases and V by 11 bases; bases with no gene match: 21. This CDR3 is built from 16 residues. CDR3 coding DNA: TGTGCCGCCTTCATCGATCCTTCCGGGACAGGGCAAGGCTACACCTTC. Its protein is CAAFIDPSGTGQGYTF.

The chain uses TRBV2 and TRBJ2-2; 9 bases agree with TRBD1. Germline CDR1 is SNHLY and CDR2 is FYNNEI. With V trimmed by 8 bases and J by 4 bases, 5 bases remained unmatched. The CDR3 is 14 amino acids. The CDR3 coding sequence is TGTGCCAGCGCTGGGACAGGGTCCACCGGGGAGCTGTTTTTT. Protein product: CASAGTGSTGELFF.